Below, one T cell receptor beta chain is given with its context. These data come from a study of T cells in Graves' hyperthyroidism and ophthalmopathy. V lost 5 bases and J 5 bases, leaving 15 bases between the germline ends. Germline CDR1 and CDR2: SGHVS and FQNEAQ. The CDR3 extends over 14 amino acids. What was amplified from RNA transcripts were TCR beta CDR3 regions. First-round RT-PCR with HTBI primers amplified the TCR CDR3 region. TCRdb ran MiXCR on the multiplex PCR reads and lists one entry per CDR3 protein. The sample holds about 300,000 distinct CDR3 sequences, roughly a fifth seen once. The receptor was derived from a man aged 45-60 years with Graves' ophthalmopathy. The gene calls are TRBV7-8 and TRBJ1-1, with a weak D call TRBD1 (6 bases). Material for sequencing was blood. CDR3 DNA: TGTGCCAGCAGCCCCACAGGGAGTTTGACTGAAGCTTTCTTT. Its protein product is CASSPTGSLTEAFF.